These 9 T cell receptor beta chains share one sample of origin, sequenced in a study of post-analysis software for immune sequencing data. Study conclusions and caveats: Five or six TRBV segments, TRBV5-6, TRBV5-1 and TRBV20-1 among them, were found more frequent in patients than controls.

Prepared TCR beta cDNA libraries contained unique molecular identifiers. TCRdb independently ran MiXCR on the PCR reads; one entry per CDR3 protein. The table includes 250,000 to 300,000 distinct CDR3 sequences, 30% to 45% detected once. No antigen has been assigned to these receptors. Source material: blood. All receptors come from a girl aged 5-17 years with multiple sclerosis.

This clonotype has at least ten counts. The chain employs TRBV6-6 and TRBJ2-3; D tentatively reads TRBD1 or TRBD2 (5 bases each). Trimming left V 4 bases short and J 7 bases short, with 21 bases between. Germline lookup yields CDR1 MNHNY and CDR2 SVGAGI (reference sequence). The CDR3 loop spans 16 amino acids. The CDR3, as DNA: TGTGCCAGCAGTTCCACGGACTCGAAGGGGATGTATACGCAGTATTTT. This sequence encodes CASSSTDSKGMYTQYF.

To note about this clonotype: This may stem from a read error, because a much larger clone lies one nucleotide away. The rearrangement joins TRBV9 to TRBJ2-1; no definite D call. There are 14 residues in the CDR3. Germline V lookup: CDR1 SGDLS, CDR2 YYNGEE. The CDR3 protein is CASSVGSGVNGQFF. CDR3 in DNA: TGTGCCAGCAGCGTAGGGTCGGGTGTCAATGGGCAGTTCTTC.

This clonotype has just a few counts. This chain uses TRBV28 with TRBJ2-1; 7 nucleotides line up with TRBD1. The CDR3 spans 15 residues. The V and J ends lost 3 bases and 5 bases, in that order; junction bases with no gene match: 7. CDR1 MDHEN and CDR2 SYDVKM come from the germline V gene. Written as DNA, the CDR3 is TGTGCCAGCAGTTTGCTAGGGGGCCTCAACAATGAGCAGTTCTTC. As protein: CASSLLGGLNNEQFF.

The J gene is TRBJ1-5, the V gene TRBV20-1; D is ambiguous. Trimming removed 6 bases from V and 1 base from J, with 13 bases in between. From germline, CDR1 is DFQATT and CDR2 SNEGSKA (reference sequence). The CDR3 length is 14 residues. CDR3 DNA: TGCAGTGCCCGGGCGGACGGAAGCAATCAGCCCCAGCATTTT. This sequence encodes CSARADGSNQPQHF.

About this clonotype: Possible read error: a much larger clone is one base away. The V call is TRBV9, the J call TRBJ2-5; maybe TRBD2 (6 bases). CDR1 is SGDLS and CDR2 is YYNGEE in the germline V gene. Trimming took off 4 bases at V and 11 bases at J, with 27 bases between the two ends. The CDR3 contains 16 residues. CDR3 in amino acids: CASSPMPGLTYNEQYF. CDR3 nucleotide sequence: TGTGCCAGCAGCCCCATGCCGGGACTGACCTACAATGAGCAGTACTTC.

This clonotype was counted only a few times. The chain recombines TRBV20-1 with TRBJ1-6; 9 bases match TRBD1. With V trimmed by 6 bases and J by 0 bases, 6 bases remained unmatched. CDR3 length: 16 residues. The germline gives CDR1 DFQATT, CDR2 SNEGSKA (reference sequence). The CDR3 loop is CSARGTGSSYNSPLHF. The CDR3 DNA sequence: TGCAGTGCACGGGGGACAGGGAGCTCCTATAATTCACCCCTCCACTTT.

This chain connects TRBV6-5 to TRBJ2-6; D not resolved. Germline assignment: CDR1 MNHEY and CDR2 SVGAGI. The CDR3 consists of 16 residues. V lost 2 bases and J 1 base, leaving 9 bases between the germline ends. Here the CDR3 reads CASSYALGSGANVLTF. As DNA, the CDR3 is TGTGCCAGCAGTTACGCTCTGGGGTCTGGGGCCAACGTCCTGACTTTC.

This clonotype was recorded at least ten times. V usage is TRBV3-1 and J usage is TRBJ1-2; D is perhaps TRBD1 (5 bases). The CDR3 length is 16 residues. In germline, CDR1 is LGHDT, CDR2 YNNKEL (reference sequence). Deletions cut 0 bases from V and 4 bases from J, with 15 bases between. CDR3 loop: CASSQEWGRQVYGYTF. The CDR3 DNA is TGTGCCAGCAGCCAAGAATGGGGACGGCAAGTCTATGGCTACACCTTC.

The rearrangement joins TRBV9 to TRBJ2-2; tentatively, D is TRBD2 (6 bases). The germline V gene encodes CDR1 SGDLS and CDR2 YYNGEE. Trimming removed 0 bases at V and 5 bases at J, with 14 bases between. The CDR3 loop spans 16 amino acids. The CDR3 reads CASSVATPGVTGELFF. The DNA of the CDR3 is TGTGCCAGCAGCGTAGCTACCCCGGGGGTAACCGGGGAGCTGTTTTTT.